What follows describes a single TCR beta chain. The data stem from a study of blood T cell repertoires in COVID-19. The germline V and J ends were trimmed by 1 base and 7 bases, with 6 bases remaining between them. Germline V gene data show CDR1 as LGHDT and CDR2 as YNNKEL (reference sequence). The CDR3 is 12 residues long. Measured with immunoSEQ multiplex PCR; TCRdb has only the in-frame clones, and not every one. The table shows about 400,000 clones, with approximately 85% occurring only once. Participants were aged 18 to 89 years from around 26 US areas. The specimen was PBMCs or T cells enriched from blood (not recorded which). The chain carries TRBV3-1 (or the pseudogene TRBV3-2) and TRBJ2-3; D ambiguous. This TCR derives from a woman aged 40 to 50 with acute COVID-19. In DNA, the CDR3 is TGTGCCAGCAGCCAAGTCTCCTATACGCAGTATTTT. Amino acid sequence: CASSQVSYTQYF.